This T cell receptor (beta chain) came from a study of Ad26.COV2.S vaccination and SARS-CoV-2 variants. This sample's treatment: about 20 received Ad26.COV2.S at low or high dose, single or two shots; several received placebo; per-sample allocation not given. Specimen acquisition occurred on day 63 following the initial vaccine or placebo injection. Boston hosted the donor, who was an adult aged 18-55 years. Germline CDR1 reads LGHNA; CDR2 reads YNFKEQ. V was clipped by 0 bases and J by 5 bases, with 16 bases between them. CDR3 length equals 16 residues. Turning to this clone: What it binds is unknown.

Study results and caveats: The analyses of TCR breadth and depth may have understated the size of total T cell responses. Participants given vaccine showed non-spike TCR breadth similar to that of placebo recipients.

Clones were sequenced by immunoSEQ multiplex PCR, and TCRdb holds only the in-frame ones, with some missing. This table has approximately 460,000 clones, roughly 87% appearing once. Sequences were derived from peripheral blood, sampled in a trial of Ad26.COV2.S vaccine versus placebo. The clonotype comes from a person between 18 and 60 years old who received the Ad26.COV2.S COVID-19 vaccine or a placebo. V is TRBV4-2 and J is TRBJ2-5; D unresolved. CDR3 nucleotides: TGTGCCAGCAGCCAAGAGGCATCCAGCCTCGGGGAGACCCAGTACTTC. Its protein product is CASSQEASSLGETQYF.